This T cell receptor gamma chain was sequenced during a study of gamma-delta chains in newborns, infants, children. Looking at the study overall: Microbial exposure reportedly drives polyclonal innate γδ T cell expansion after birth.

This clone turned up a few times. Other DNA sequences in this specimen translate into the identical CDR3. CDR1 and CDR2 (germline): GITISATS, ISYDGTV (reference sequence). This CDR3 contains 16 residues. With 3 bases clipped from V and 6 bases from J, the junction kept 5 bases outside the gene matches. TCRdb reapplied CATT to the reads. Of some 2,800 gamma-chain clones in the sample, approximately 24% were seen once. This receptor was identified in a child who was a newborn, infant or young child, either healthy, febrile or measles-vaccinated (not recorded which). This chain connects TRGV9 to TRGJP. Material for sequencing was blood. The CDR3, as DNA: TGTGCCTTGTGGGAGTCTTCAGAGTTGGGCAAAAAAATCAAGGTATTT. This codes for CALWESSELGKKIKVF.